The sequence of this T cell receptor (beta chain) was determined in a study of blood T cell repertoires in COVID-19. About the study: In each case, the material was cDNA or gDNA derived from T cells, B-cell-depleted T cells, or PBMCs.

The protocol was immunoSEQ multiplex PCR, while the TCRdb copy is restricted to in-frame clones and leaves out a portion. Here the sample spans 85,000 to 95,000 clones, approximately 86% being singletons. J was trimmed by 5 bases and V by 3 bases; bases with no gene match: 6. This CDR3 contains 14 residues. Germline V gives CDR1 LNHDA, CDR2 SQIVND (reference sequence). The sequenced sample consisted of peripheral blood. J is TRBJ2-7 and V is TRBV19, with TRBD1 matching 8 bases. The TCR was taken from a woman at least 80 years old with acute or convalescent COVID-19. CDR3 coding DNA: TGTGCCAGTAGTATCCGAGACAGGGGTCACGAGCAGTACTTC. Its translation is CASSIRDRGHEQYF.